The 14 T cell receptor beta chains given below trace back to one sample, sequenced in a study of CD8+ T cells in alopecia areata (dated by TCRdb to the late 2010s). Explained via the paper, the treatment or condition label denotes: oral pan-JAK inhibitor, 5-10 mg twice daily. The method behind the library was the immunoSEQ multiplex PCR assay. To provide template for TCR sequencing, every sample had RNA extracted and reverse transcribed into cDNA. TCRdb re-hosts the immuneACCESS table, in-frame sequences only. Its copies lack some clones; in the studies checked, an unresolved V gene accounts for under half of them, and the cause for the rest is not known. The sample has about 64,000 clones on record, under 60% of them singletons. About a fifth of the sample is in the top ten clones. The source was CD8+ T cells sorted from blood, collected at approximately week 36, from a patient treated with tofacitinib. The receptors shown here come from a human donor with alopecia areata.

This clone was seen a handful of times. J is TRBJ1-2 and V is TRBV28; no clear D. The CDR3 extends over 11 amino acids. Germline V gene lookup returns CDR1 MDHEN and CDR2 SYDVKM. V was clipped by 2 bases and J by 8 bases, with 6 bases between them. The chain's CDR3 is CASSLEAGYTF. The CDR3 DNA reads as TGTGCCAGCAGTTTAGAGGCGGGCTACACCTTC.

V gene TRBV5-6 combines with J gene TRBJ2-1; no clear D. The CDR3 extends over 12 amino acids. Per germline, CDR1 SGHDT and CDR2 YYEEEE. Trimming shortened V by 3 bases and J by 9 bases, and 10 bases separated the two germline ends. CDR3 protein: CASSSSWGEQFF. Here the CDR3 DNA reads TGTGCCAGCAGCTCCTCTTGGGGTGAGCAGTTCTTC.

This clone was found a few times. This rearrangement joins TRBV29-1 to TRBJ2-7; D may be TRBD2 (5 bases). CDR1 and CDR2 from the germline V gene are SQVTM and ANQGSEA. This CDR3 is built from 14 residues. The V and J ends lost 6 bases and 2 bases respectively, with 17 bases between them. CDR3 sequence reads: CSVIPEESPYEQYF. The DNA of the CDR3 is TGCAGCGTGATACCGGAGGAGTCACCCTACGAGCAGTACTTC.

The chain joins TRBV11-2 to TRBJ1-1; no firm D call. This CDR3 is 12 amino acids long. Germline V gene data show CDR1 as SGHAT and CDR2 as FQNNGV. V shed 7 bases and J shed 8 bases, with 14 bases lying between them. The CDR3 loop is CASIKVTGEAFF. The CDR3 DNA sequence: TGTGCCAGCATTAAGGTGACCGGCGAAGCTTTCTTT.

The sample holds a few counts of this clone. This chain links TRBV13 with TRBJ2-5, with a possible D match to TRBD2 (7 bases). The germline V and J ends were trimmed by 5 bases and 4 bases, with 17 bases remaining between them. The V gene's germline CDR1 is PRHDT and CDR2 FYEKMQ (reference sequence). The CDR3 is 15 residues long. CDR3 sequence: CASSPPGGRGETQYF. In DNA form, the CDR3 reads TGTGCCAGCAGCCCGCCGGGGGGCCGGGGAGAGACCCAGTACTTC.

V is TRBV30 and J is TRBJ1-1, with 7 bases fitting TRBD1. The CDR3 extends over 13 amino acids. The ends lost 4 bases at V and 0 bases at J; junction bases unmatched: 2. Germline CDR1 GTSNPN, CDR2 SVGIG (reference sequence). This chain's CDR3 is CAWTTGMNTEAFF. The CDR3 DNA follows: TGTGCCTGGACGACAGGGATGAACACTGAAGCTTTCTTT.

V gene TRBV27 combines with J gene TRBJ2-1, with 7 bases aligning to TRBD2. CDR1 and CDR2 (germline): MNHEY, SMNVEV (reference sequence). J lost 9 bases, V lost 5 bases, and 10 bases had no gene match. CDR3 size: 14 residues. CDR3: CASSGGDSGPEQFF. As DNA, the CDR3 is TGTGCCAGCAGTGGGGGGGACTCCGGACCTGAGCAGTTCTTC.

V and J are TRBV27 and TRBJ2-5; a possible D gene is TRBD2 (5 bases). CDR3 length equals 15 residues. Trimming removed 6 bases from V and 5 bases from J, with 19 bases in between. CDR1 and CDR2 (germline): MNHEY, SMNVEV (reference sequence). This CDR3 is CASSPSRRSRETQYF. The CDR3 DNA follows: TGTGCCAGCAGCCCCTCCCGGAGGTCTCGGGAGACCCAGTACTTC.

A remark on this clone: The junction shows a germline mismatch at one end, possibly a read error. V usage is TRBV7-7 and J usage is TRBJ2-1; 11 nucleotides match TRBD2. This CDR3 contains 16 residues. Germline values: CDR1 SSHAT, CDR2 FNYEAQ (reference sequence). The CDR3 loop reads CASSRGITSGRNEQFF. The CDR3 nucleotides are TGTGCTAGCAGCCGCGGGATAACTAGCGGGAGAAATGAGCAGTTCTTC.

This chain connects TRBV30 to TRBJ2-1; 9 bases agree with TRBD1. The junction had 7 bases not matched to a gene; V was cut back by 6 bases and J by 16 bases. The CDR3 runs to 10 residues. Germline lookup yields CDR1 GTSNPN and CDR2 SVGIG (reference sequence). The CDR3 sequence: CACTGTGRFF. CDR3 sequence (DNA): TGTGCCTGTACCGGGACAGGGCGTTTCTTC.

CDR3 in amino acids: CASSPRGNTEAFF. In DNA form, the CDR3 reads TGTGCCAGCAGCCCCCGGGGGAACACTGAAGCTTTCTTT. This sequence joins TRBV9 and TRBJ1-1, with D unresolved. This CDR3 has 13 residues. V was shortened by 4 bases and J by 1 base, with 8 bases between the two germline ends. Germline V gene sequence: CDR1 SGDLS, CDR2 YYNGEE.

The gene calls are TRBV28 and TRBJ2-5, with 8 bases matching TRBD1. Germline-derived CDR1 and CDR2 are MDHEN and SYDVKM. The CDR3 loop spans 15 amino acids. V was pared by 7 bases and J by 4 bases, with 11 bases of the junction left unmatched. CDR3 sequence (DNA): TGTGCCAGCAAGTCCGGACAGGGCCGGAGAGAGACCCAGTACTTC. Translation gives CASKSGQGRRETQYF.

This clone was detected only a few times. The chain joins TRBV29-1 to TRBJ2-2, with D unresolved. V was pared by 5 bases and J by 6 bases, with 4 bases between. Germline V gene data show CDR1 as SQVTM and CDR2 as ANQGSEA. The CDR3 has 10 residues. CDR3: CSVQAGELFF. The CDR3, as DNA: TGCAGCGTTCAGGCCGGGGAGCTGTTTTTT.

This clone has more than one count but fewer than ten. The rearrangement uses TRBV4-1 and TRBJ2-1; D gene uncertain. The CDR3 loop spans 11 amino acids. Germline loops: CDR1 MGHRA, CDR2 YSYEKL. Trimming shortened V by 7 bases and J by 9 bases, and 10 bases separated the two germline ends. The CDR3 region is CASTSSGEQFF. The CDR3, as DNA: TGCGCCAGCACCTCATCAGGTGAGCAGTTCTTC.